This record concerns one T cell receptor beta chain sequence. These data belong to a study of OX40 agonist ivuxolimab in advanced cancers. For the study at large: Every 2 weeks, ivuxolimab was infused into the patients intravenously at between 0.01 and 10 mg/kg. Prior checkpoint blockade (anti-PD-1, anti-PD-L1 or anti-CTLA-4) was permitted; over 30% had it. Two patients with cutaneous melanoma and one with hepatocellular carcinoma, three in total, showed partial responses. Participants, 65% to 85% male, averaged approximately 56 years of age, ranging from roughly 23 to 90.

The CDR3 is 14 amino acids. In germline, CDR1 is MGHDK, CDR2 SYGVNS. Trimming shortened V by 7 bases and J by 1 base, and 10 bases separated the two germline ends. Sequencing used immunoSEQ multiplex PCR; TCRdb keeps in-frame clones, though not all of them. The sample shows around 69,000 clones, roughly 85% of them seen only once. Sequencing used CD4+ or CD8+ T cells sorted from blood, obtained in a trial of the OX40 agonist ivuxolimab. The V gene is TRBV25-1, the J gene TRBJ2-2; no firm D call. This TCR was recovered from an adult with an advanced solid tumor such as melanoma, head and neck, liver or kidney cancer. DNA for the CDR3: TGTGCCAGCATCGAGTGGCAGAACACCGGGGAGCTGTTTTTT. This sequence encodes CASIEWQNTGELFF.